This T cell receptor beta chain was retrieved from a study of identical twins. In TCRdb, the 5' RACE reads were re-called with MiXCR into one record per CDR3 protein. The sample records fewer than 800,000 distinct CDR3 sequences, under 8.5% being singletons. Whole-study results and caveats: There is a chance that invariant MAIT and iNKT cells partially muddied zero-insertion analyses. There were fewer insertions in abundant cord blood beta clonotypes, but memory repertoires showed no such pattern. The models systematically underestimated how much out-of-frame TCR alpha was shared in monozygotic twins.

Regarding this clonotype: Its antigen is as yet unknown.

These data also formed part of another study, on yellow fever vaccine responses in identical twins. As that report states: Vaccine T cell responses of twins reportedly seemed partly convergent and partly personalized.

The sequenced material came from PBMCs. This receptor was obtained from a woman aged 18-29 years in good health.

The CDR3 region has the DNA TGCGCCAGCAGCTCCGGCCCCTCGGCCTACAATGAGCAGTTCTTC. Its protein product is CASSSGPSAYNEQFF. The chain combines TRBV5-1 with TRBJ2-1, with no clear D. Germline V gene data show CDR1 as SGHRS and CDR2 as YFSETQ. Trimming stripped 3 bases from V and 2 bases from J, with 12 bases between. This CDR3 comprises 15 residues.